Listed below are T cell receptor beta chains from one sample, sequenced in a study of blood T cell repertoires in COVID-19. The method was immunoSEQ multiplex PCR; TCRdb's version includes in-frame clones alone and lacks a portion of them. The table shows about 280,000 clones, with approximately 86% occurring only once. Sequencing was carried out using peripheral blood. All receptors come from a woman younger than 45 who had recovered from COVID-19. Both conserved end residues are part of each CDR3. Each record gives: V gene, CDR3 protein.

TRBV5-4,CASSPTSGSSYEQYF
TRBV11-2,CASSPGTHSGNTIYF
TRBV5-1,CASRYGTSGGNEQFF
TRBV9,CASSYTGTGDTEAFF
TRBV5-6,CASSYSDRGHSGEQYF
TRBV19,CASSLRDRDQPQHF
TRBV2,CASSEGPYFEAFF
TRBV6-6,CASSFTGLAGYEQYF
TRBV12-3/TRBV12-4,CASSLRGHGYTF
TRBV18,CASGQTGSSDGYTF
TRBV7-2,CASSSQGAEGEKLFF
TRBV21-1,CASSKVDRPGTEAFF
TRBV7-9,CASSRGTEAFF
TRBV28,CASSLRTSYETQYF
TRBV21-1,CASSRRLTGCTDTQYF
TRBV7-3,CASSPDRGRHNEQFF
TRBV7-6,CASSIASGGAYEQYF
TRBV7-6,CASSLIPVGTDTQYF
TRBV7-2,CASSATGDISNQPQHF
TRBV24-1,CATSGSQGNYGYTF
TRBV30,CAWGQGAGAKNIQYF
TRBV18,CASSEAWAGDTEAFF
TRBV6-5,CASRSRSLTNTEAFF
TRBV13,CASSTGQGNYGYTF
TRBV19,CASGSGPGTQYF
TRBV21-1,CASRRVPGHTWTEAFF
TRBV24-1,CATSDQRLAGVRDTQYF
TRBV24-1,CATSDYREDQPQHF
TRBV30,CAWSVRRGNEQFF
TRBV19,CASSTGLAAEQYF
TRBV5-6,CASSPGGSNQPQHF
TRBV19,CASSIDGVPGVSNEKLFF
TRBV5-1,CASSSPRRGLHEQYF
TRBV25-1,CASSGTGGISYEQYF
TRBV10-1,CASSGGQDNEQFF
TRBV6-1,CASSEGAGLYEQYF
TRBV30,CAWTAGDYGYTF
TRBV7-8,CASSQARRTGGRRGYTF
TRBV11-2,CASSSPSVGGREKLFF
TRBV28,CASSARDRQAYEQYF
TRBV3-1/TRBV3-2,CASSHGTSYEQYF
TRBV28,CASTASRQYNSPLHF
TRBV3-1/TRBV3-2,CASSLGLGDYEQYF
TRBV11-3,CASSTYGTGGVDTQYF
TRBV10-3,CATGIDRELTEAFF
TRBV7-2,CASSLSLREGLVNEQFF
TRBV9,CASSVSGGIFSGANVLTF
TRBV6-5,CATLRVSNTGELFF
TRBV5-6,CASSLAGSGANVLTF
TRBV5-1,CASSFGIRGQGKTDTQYF
TRBV11-2,CASSLRESTGELFF
TRBV19,CASSRVAGANEKLFF
TRBV6-5,CASSYSPSGSYEQYF
TRBV10-1,CASSDPGQGPSF
TRBV3-1/TRBV3-2,CATGTAAGELFF